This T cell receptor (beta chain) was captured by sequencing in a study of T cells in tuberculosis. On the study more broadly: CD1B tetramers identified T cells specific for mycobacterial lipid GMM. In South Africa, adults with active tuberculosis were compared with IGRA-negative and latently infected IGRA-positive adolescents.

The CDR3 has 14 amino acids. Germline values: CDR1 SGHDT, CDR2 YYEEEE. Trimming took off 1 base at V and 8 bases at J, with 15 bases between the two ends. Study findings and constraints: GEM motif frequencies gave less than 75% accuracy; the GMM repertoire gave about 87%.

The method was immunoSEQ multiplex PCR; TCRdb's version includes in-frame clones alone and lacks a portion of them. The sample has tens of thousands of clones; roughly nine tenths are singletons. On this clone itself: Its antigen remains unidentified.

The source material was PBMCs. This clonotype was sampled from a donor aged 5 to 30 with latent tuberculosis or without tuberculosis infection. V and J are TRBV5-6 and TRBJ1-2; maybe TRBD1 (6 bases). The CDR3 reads CASSLSFRGRGYTF. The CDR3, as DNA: TGTGCCAGCAGCTTGTCCTTCAGGGGTAGGGGCTACACCTTC.